The rows below give T cell receptor beta chains drawn from one sample of a study of T cell responses to AZD1222 COVID-19 vaccine. Clones were read by immunoSEQ multiplex PCR, and TCRdb kept only the in-frame ones, dropping some. The table lists tens of thousands of clones, 75% to 90% of them singletons, with roughly 20% in the top ten. The source material was peripheral blood, sampled on day 0 of MenACWY control vaccination. Receptors were obtained from an adult in good health. Both conserved end residues are part of each CDR3. D genes are given only for firm matches. Clone size appears in some rows only: once, few, many, or a class for an expanded clone.

abundance: .; v_gene: TRBV5-1; j_gene: TRBJ1-1; d_gene: .; CDR3nt: TGCGCCAGCAGCTTGGCTGGGAATACTGAAGCTTTCTTT; CDR3aa: CASSLAGNTEAFF
abundance: once; v_gene: TRBV27; j_gene: TRBJ2-7; d_gene: .; CDR3nt: TGTGCCAGCAGTTTAGGCGGCGAGCAGTACTTC; CDR3aa: CASSLGGEQYF
abundance: .; v_gene: TRBV19; j_gene: TRBJ1-1; d_gene: .; CDR3nt: TGTGCCAGTAGTATGGCCAGGCTAAGGGGTGAAGCTTTCTTT; CDR3aa: CASSMARLRGEAFF
abundance: .; v_gene: TRBV7-2; j_gene: TRBJ2-7; d_gene: .; CDR3nt: TGTGCCAGCAGCTTGGGGTTGGCCTACGAGCAGTACTTC; CDR3aa: CASSLGLAYEQYF
abundance: .; v_gene: TRBV14; j_gene: TRBJ2-7; d_gene: TRBD1; CDR3nt: TGTGCCAGCAGCCGCCCGGGACAGGGCTCCTACGAGCAGTACTTC; CDR3aa: CASSRPGQGSYEQYF
abundance: .; v_gene: TRBV19; j_gene: TRBJ1-2; d_gene: .; CDR3nt: TGTGCCAGTAGGGGAGGGGTCCCCCGTGGCTACACCTTC; CDR3aa: CASRGGVPRGYTF
abundance: .; v_gene: TRBV7-9; j_gene: TRBJ1-6; d_gene: TRBD1; CDR3nt: TGTGCCAGCAGCGCGGACAGGGGTAATTCACCCCTCCACTTT; CDR3aa: CASSADRGNSPLHF
abundance: few; v_gene: TRBV10-3; j_gene: TRBJ2-1; d_gene: .; CDR3nt: TGTGCCATCAGCCTAGCAACCAATGAGCAGTTCTTC; CDR3aa: CAISLATNEQFF
abundance: .; v_gene: TRBV4-2; j_gene: TRBJ2-7; d_gene: TRBD1; CDR3nt: TGTGCCAGCAGCAGGACAGGGGGCAGTGAGCAGTACTTC; CDR3aa: CASSRTGGSEQYF
abundance: .; v_gene: TRBV20-1; j_gene: TRBJ2-5; d_gene: .; CDR3nt: TGCAGTGCTAGCGGGCAAGAGACCCAGTACTTC; CDR3aa: CSASGQETQYF
abundance: .; v_gene: TRBV5-4; j_gene: TRBJ2-1; d_gene: .; CDR3nt: TGTGCCAGCAGCTTGGCCGGTTTGATGAATGAGCAGTTCTTC; CDR3aa: CASSLAGLMNEQFF
abundance: .; v_gene: TRBV6-5; j_gene: TRBJ2-3; d_gene: .; CDR3nt: TGTGCCAGCAGTTACGGGGTTAGGATGCCCACAGATACGCAGTATTTT; CDR3aa: CASSYGVRMPTDTQYF
abundance: .; v_gene: TRBV5-1; j_gene: TRBJ2-5; d_gene: TRBD1; CDR3nt: TGCGCCAGCAGCTCCTCCGGGACAGGACCCCAAGAGACCCAGTACTTC; CDR3aa: CASSSSGTGPQETQYF